Presented here are 12 T cell receptor beta chains from one specimen sequenced in a study of shared clonotypes between healthy human individuals (dated by TCRdb to between 2020 and 2021). The library was prepared using the immunoSEQ multiplex PCR assay. TCRdb provides this immuneACCESS table in a form limited to in-frame rearrangements. Some clones are lacking; in checked studies, under half of them reflect an unresolved V gene, and why the rest are absent is not known. A total of hundreds of thousands of clones appear in this sample, approximately 96% of them only once. About 0.11% of the sample is taken by the ten largest. CD8 naive samples consisted of CD45RO-negative cells that were positively selected for CCR7, yielding a CD45RA+CCR7+ population without TemRA cells. The sequenced material came from naive CD8+ T cells sorted from blood. This specimen's cell subset or site label, per the study, means: CD45RA+CCR7+. Source of these receptors: a woman between 25 and 40 years old in good health.

The V and J genes are TRBV19 and TRBJ2-7; TRBD2 aligns across 11 bases. V gave up 6 bases and J gave up 6 bases; unmatched junction bases: 4. Germline values: CDR1 LNHDA, CDR2 SQIVND (reference sequence). This CDR3 has 13 residues. CDR3 nucleotides: TGTGCCAGTAGCTATGGACTAGCGGGCGAGCAGTACTTC. Translating gives CASSYGLAGEQYF.

The chain combines TRBV2 with TRBJ2-7; 7 bases line up with TRBD2. The CDR3 runs to 16 residues. The germline V gene has CDR1 SNHLY and CDR2 FYNNEI. V gave up 3 bases and J gave up 1 base; unmatched junction bases: 9. For the CDR3, the DNA is TGTGCCAGCAGTGAGCCGTTCCAGCGGGATTCCTACGAGCAGTACTTC. This gives the protein CASSEPFQRDSYEQYF.

The chain combines TRBV5-5 with TRBJ1-1, with D unclear. Germline V gene data show CDR1 as SGHKS and CDR2 as YYEKEE (reference sequence). CDR3 size: 13 residues. V was pared by 3 bases and J by 3 bases, with 9 bases between. CDR3 residues: CASSYAVDTEAFF. Here the CDR3 DNA reads TGTGCCAGCAGCTACGCGGTGGACACTGAAGCTTTCTTT.

A single count supports this clone. The J gene is TRBJ1-3, the V gene TRBV28; no reliable D call. Trimming left V 3 bases short and J 1 base short, with 7 bases between. The CDR3 loop spans 14 amino acids. Germline V gene sequence: CDR1 MDHEN, CDR2 SYDVKM. The CDR3 is CASSFPQSGNTIYF. CDR3 sequence (DNA): TGTGCCAGCAGTTTTCCACAATCTGGAAACACCATATATTTT. The full variable domain, its missing parts supplied by reference TRBV28 and TRBJ1-3, is DVKVTQSSRYLVKRTGEKVFLECVQDMDHENMFWYRQDPGLGLRLIYFSYDVKMKEKGDIPEGYSVSREKKERFSLILESASTNQTSMYLCASSFPQSGNTIYFGEGSWLTVV.

As regards this clone: Other DNA sequences within the sample encode an identical CDR3. The CDR3, as DNA: TGTGCCAGCAGTGCCTACGAGCAGTACTTC. It is translated as CASSAYEQYF. The chain couples TRBV6-1 to TRBJ2-7; D gene ambiguous. Between the trimmed V and J ends, which lost 4 bases and 2 bases, there was a span of 0 bases. CDR1 and CDR2 from the germline V gene are MNHNS and SASEGT. This CDR3 has 10 residues.

The chain uses TRBV6-1 and TRBJ2-1; 8 nucleotides line up with TRBD2. CDR3 size: 12 residues. Trimming at V came to 3 bases and at J to 15 bases, leaving 7 bases not matched to a gene. Germline loops: CDR1 MNHNS, CDR2 SASEGT. DNA of the CDR3: TGTGCCAGCAGTGATTGGCGGGAGGCCCCGTTCTTC. Its protein is CASSDWREAPFF.

The V gene is TRBV29-1, the J gene TRBJ2-7; D remains ambiguous. From germline, CDR1 is SQVTM and CDR2 ANQGSEA. V dropped 8 bases and J dropped 2 bases, with 16 bases sitting between them. This CDR3 comprises 13 residues. The CDR3 bases are TGCAGCACTGAAAGGTTTCTAGCCTACGAGCAGTACTTC. This sequence encodes CSTERFLAYEQYF.

This clone was counted between two and nine times. This chain uses TRBV7-3 with TRBJ2-6, with D unclear. The V and J ends lost 4 bases and 8 bases respectively, with 6 bases between them. Germline loops: CDR1 SGHTA, CDR2 FQGTGA. This CDR3 is 12 amino acids long. CDR3 sequence (DNA): TGTGCCAGCAGCTCCCCGTCCAACGTCCTGACTTTC. Translation: CASSSPSNVLTF.

This rearrangement joins TRBV19 to TRBJ1-1; a weak D match, TRBD1 (5 bases). Germline V gene lookup returns CDR1 LNHDA and CDR2 SQIVND (reference sequence). V was shortened by 6 bases and J by 1 base, with 12 bases between the two germline ends. CDR3 length equals 14 residues. This CDR3 reads CASRSRGANTEAFF. As DNA, the CDR3 is TGTGCCAGTAGGTCTCGAGGGGCGAACACTGAAGCTTTCTTT. Based on the CDR3 plus reference TRBV19 and TRBJ1-1, the full variable domain is DGGITQSPKYLFRKEGQNVTLSCEQNLNHDAMYWYRQDPGQGLRLIYYSQIVNDFQKGDIAEGYSVSREKKESFPLTVTSAQKNPTAFYLCASRSRGANTEAFFGQGTRLTVV.

The CDR3 DNA sequence: TGTGCCAGCAAGCTAGCGGGGGAGGGATACAATGAGCAGTTCTTC. The encoded protein is CASKLAGEGYNEQFF. This rearrangement joins TRBV6-5 to TRBJ2-1; 10 bases match TRBD2. The CDR3 runs 15 residues. CDR1 and CDR2 (germline): MNHEY, SVGAGI. With 7 bases clipped from V and 4 bases from J, the junction kept 7 bases outside the gene matches.

This clone was recorded only once. V gene TRBV7-8 combines with J gene TRBJ1-5; tentatively, D is TRBD1 (5 bases). Germline V gene lookup returns CDR1 SGHVS and CDR2 FQNEAQ. V was pared by 7 bases and J by 3 bases, with 10 bases between. The CDR3 runs 13 residues. CDR3 DNA: TGTGCCAGCACTATAGGGGCCAATCAGCCCCAGCATTTT. This sequence encodes CASTIGANQPQHF.

CDR3 protein: CASSEGLAGGSYEQYF. The DNA for the CDR3 is TGTGCCAGCAGCGAAGGACTAGCGGGGGGATCCTACGAGCAGTACTTC. J is TRBJ2-7 and V is TRBV9; 14 bases fit TRBD2. Trimming took 3 bases from V and 1 from J; bases not matched to a gene: 3. Germline V gene lookup returns CDR1 SGDLS and CDR2 YYNGEE. This CDR3 has 16 amino acids.